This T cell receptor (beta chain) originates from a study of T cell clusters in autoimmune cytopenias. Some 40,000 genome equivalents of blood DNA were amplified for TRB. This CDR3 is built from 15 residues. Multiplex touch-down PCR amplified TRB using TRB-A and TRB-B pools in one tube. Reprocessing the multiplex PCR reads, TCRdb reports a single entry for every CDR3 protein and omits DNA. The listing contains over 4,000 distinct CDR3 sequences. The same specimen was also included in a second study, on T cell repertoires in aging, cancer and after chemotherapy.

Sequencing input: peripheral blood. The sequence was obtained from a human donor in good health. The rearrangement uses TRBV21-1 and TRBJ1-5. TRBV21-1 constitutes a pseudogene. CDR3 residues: CASRRYTHSNQPQHF.